This T cell receptor (beta chain) comes out of a study of tumor-infiltrating lymphocytes in primary liver carcinoma. V lost 3 bases and J lost 3, with 14 bases in between. Looked up from germline, CDR1 is MNHEY and CDR2 is SVGEGT. The CDR3 runs 15 residues. With around 490 ng total RNA as template and a constant-region primer, TCR beta cDNA was made. Researchers made the TCR beta libraries by running three nested multiplex PCR rounds with slightly modified ARM-PCR. TRBV1-TRBV30 forward and Cbeta reverse primers drove the first two approximately 10-cycle rounds. TCRdb re-derived calls from the multiplex PCR reads in MiXCR, one entry per CDR3 protein. The data hold 55,000 or so distinct CDR3 sequences, with about three quarters observed a single time. RNA and DNA were co-extracted from about 20-30 mg of unsorted bulk tissue. Tumor samples were assessed, and every one had over 90% viable tumor cells. Notes on the study in general: Detection in all five tumor regions applied to only about 7.5-24% of top clones. Tumors and blood were compared for top-250-clone fraction, and tumors had the significantly higher value (p = 0.039). Relative to tumor region pairs, the tumor-adjacent and tumor-blood pairs showed overlap that was lower.

In regard to this clonotype: Its antigen remains unidentified.

This clonotype originated in a man aged 35 to 55 with primary liver carcinoma and hepatitis B virus infection. Sequencing used liver tumor tissue from sampling region 2. Subset described: tumor region T2, inferior pole. J is TRBJ1-2 and V is TRBV6-2 or TRBV6-3, with D uncertain. CDR3 coding DNA: TGTGCCAGCAGTTATTCTCCGCGGGTTGACTATGGCTACACCTTC. It translates to CASSYSPRVDYGYTF.